This T cell receptor (beta chain) was captured by sequencing in a study of control samples from healthy donors and cancer patients. Germline V gives CDR1 GTSNPN, CDR2 SVGIG (reference sequence). Deletions cut 2 bases from V and 2 bases from J, with 13 bases between. The CDR3 is 14 amino acids. Assay used: immunoSEQ multiplex PCR; TCRdb lists only in-frame clones, some missing. The sample contains around 140,000 clones, under 95% of which appear only once. The clonotype comes from a young man in good health. Material: blood. V gene TRBV30 combines with J gene TRBJ2-7; unclear D gene. CDR3 in amino acids: CAWSLRLLPYEQYF. CDR3 coding DNA: TGTGCCTGGAGTCTACGTCTACTTCCCTACGAGCAGTACTTC.